Below, one TCR beta chain is given with its context. The antigen is undetermined. The sample belongs to a study of cytomegalovirus exposure and HLA in healthy donors. Study at large: Researchers found that roughly 77% of over 350 genotyped donors fell within the Caucasian-associated ancestry cluster. The study, taken as a whole, reports: Later analysis identified a missense DCLRE1C variant that was linked to TCR beta V- and J-gene trimming.

This PCR relied on a set of 60 Vbeta primers and 13 Jbeta primers. Data came from immunoSEQ multiplex PCR; TCRdb stores just in-frame clones and leaves some out. The sample carries about 140,000 clones, 75% recorded once. The germline CDR1 and CDR2 sequences are LNHDA and SQIVND (reference sequence). V lost 5 bases and J lost 6; bases outside the gene matches: 6. The CDR3 consists of 14 residues. The chain recombines TRBV19 with TRBJ1-5; 8 bases fit TRBD1. The clonotype comes from a man aged 18 to 35 in good health and CMV-seropositive. The source material was PBMCs. The CDR3 sequence is CASSPRTGPQPQHF. The CDR3 bases are TGTGCCAGTAGTCCCCGGACAGGGCCTCAGCCCCAGCATTTT.